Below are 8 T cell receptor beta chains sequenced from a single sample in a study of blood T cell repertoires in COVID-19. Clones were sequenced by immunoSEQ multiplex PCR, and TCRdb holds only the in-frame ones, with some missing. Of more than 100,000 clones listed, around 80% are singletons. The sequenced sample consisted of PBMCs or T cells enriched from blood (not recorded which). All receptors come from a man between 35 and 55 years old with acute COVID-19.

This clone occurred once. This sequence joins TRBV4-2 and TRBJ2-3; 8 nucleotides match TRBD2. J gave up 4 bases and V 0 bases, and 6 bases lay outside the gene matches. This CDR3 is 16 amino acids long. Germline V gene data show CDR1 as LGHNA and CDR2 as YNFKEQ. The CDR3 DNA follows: TGTGCCAGCAGCCAAGAAGGAGCGGGAGAGCCAGATACGCAGTATTTT. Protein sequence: CASSQEGAGEPDTQYF.

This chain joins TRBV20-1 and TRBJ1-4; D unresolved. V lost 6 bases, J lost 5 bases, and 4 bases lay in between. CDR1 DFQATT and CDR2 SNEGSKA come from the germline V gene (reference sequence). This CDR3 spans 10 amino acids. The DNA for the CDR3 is TGCAGTGCCGGGAATGAAAAACTGTTTTTT. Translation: CSAGNEKLFF.

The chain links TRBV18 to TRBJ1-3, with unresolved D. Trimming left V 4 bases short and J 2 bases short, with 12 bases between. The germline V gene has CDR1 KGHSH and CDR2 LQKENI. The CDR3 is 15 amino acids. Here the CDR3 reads CASSRWRGTGNTIYF. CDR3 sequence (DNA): TGTGCCAGCTCACGCTGGCGGGGAACTGGAAACACCATATATTTT. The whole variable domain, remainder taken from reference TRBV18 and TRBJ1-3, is NAGVMQNPRHLVRRRGQEARLRCSPMKGHSHVYWYRQLPEEGLKFMVYLQKENIIDESGMPKERFSAEFPKEGPSILRIQQVVRGDSAAYFCASSRWRGTGNTIYFGEGSWLTVV.

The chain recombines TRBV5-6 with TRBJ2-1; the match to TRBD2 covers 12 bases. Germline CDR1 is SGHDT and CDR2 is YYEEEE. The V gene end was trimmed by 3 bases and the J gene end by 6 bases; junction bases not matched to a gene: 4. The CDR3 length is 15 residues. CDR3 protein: CASSSLAGGGNEQFF. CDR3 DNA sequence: TGTGCCAGCAGCTCCCTAGCGGGAGGGGGCAATGAGCAGTTCTTC.

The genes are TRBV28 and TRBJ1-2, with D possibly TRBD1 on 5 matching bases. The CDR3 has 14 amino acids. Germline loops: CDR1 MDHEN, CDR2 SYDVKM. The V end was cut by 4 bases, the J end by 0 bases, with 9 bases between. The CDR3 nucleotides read TGTGCCAGCAGTTCCCAGGGTGCTAACTATGGCTACACCTTC. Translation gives CASSSQGANYGYTF.

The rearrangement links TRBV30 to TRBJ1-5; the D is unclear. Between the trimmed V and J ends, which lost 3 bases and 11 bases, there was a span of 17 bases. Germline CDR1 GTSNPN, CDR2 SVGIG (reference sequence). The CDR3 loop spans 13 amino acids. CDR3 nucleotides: TGTGCCTGGAGCACGGGTGCCAGCGGGGCCCAGCATTTT. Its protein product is CAWSTGASGAQHF. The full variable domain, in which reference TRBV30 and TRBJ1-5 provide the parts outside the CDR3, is SQTIHQWPATLVQPVGSPLSLECTVEGTSNPNLYWYRQAAGRGLQLLFYSVGIGQISSEVPQNLSASRPQDRQFILSSKKLLLSDSGFYLCAWSTGASGAQHFGDGTRLSIL.

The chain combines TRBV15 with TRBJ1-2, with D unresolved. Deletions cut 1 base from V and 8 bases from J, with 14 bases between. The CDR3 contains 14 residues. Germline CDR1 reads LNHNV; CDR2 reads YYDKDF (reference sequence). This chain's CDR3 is CATSRVPDLGGYTF. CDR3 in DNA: TGTGCCACCAGCAGAGTCCCCGATCTAGGCGGCTACACCTTC.

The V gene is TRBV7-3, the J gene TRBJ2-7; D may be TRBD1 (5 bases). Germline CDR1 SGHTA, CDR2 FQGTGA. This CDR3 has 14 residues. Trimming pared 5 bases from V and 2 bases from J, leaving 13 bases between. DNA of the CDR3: TGTGCCAGCAGCCCCCTGGGGCGTCCCTACGAGCAGTACTTC. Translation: CASSPLGRPYEQYF. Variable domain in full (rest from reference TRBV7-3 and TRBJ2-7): GAGVSQTPSNKVTEKGKYVELRCDPISGHTALYWYRQSLGQGPEFLIYFQGTGAADDSGLPNDRFFAVRPEGSVSTLKIQRTERGDSAVYLCASSPLGRPYEQYFGPGTRLTVT.